This T cell receptor (beta chain) was found in a study of low-dose radiotherapy and immunotherapy resistance in tumors. Primers used for first-strand cDNA, a TRAV- and TRBV-specific set, covered both alpha and beta chains. A roughly 20-cycle PCR with a constant-region primer and V-primer adapter amplified TCRs. Using its own MiXCR run on the reads, TCRdb lists one record per CDR3 protein. The table includes 75,000 to 95,000 distinct CDR3 sequences, over 15% detected once. Time point of the sample: before trial treatment. This clonotype was observed at least ten times. Germline V gives CDR1 SGDLS, CDR2 YYNGEE. This CDR3 is 15 amino acids long. V gave up 2 bases and J gave up 2 bases, with 13 bases separating them.

This receptor was obtained from a male donor with prostate cancer. Sample: PBMCs, taken before treatment. This chain connects TRBV9 to TRBJ1-2; D gene ambiguous. The CDR3 DNA reads as TGTGCCAGCAGCGTCGGCACAACAAACAACTATGGCTACACCTTC. This gives the protein CASSVGTTNNYGYTF.